These T cell receptor beta chains were read from a single sample in a study of cytotoxic CD8 clonotypes in ibrutinib-treated CLL. Produced via immunoSEQ multiplex PCR; TCRdb's table is partial and in-frame only. The sample gives 19,000 or so clones, 81% of which show up once; 5.5% to 6% is in the top ten. The sample in question was PBMCs, obtained before ibrutinib treatment. These receptors were taken from a human donor with chronic lymphocytic leukemia. Each CDR3 is given with its conserved first and last residue. The D gene is left open where the match is weak. Only some rows state a clone size, as once, few, many or a class for expanded clones.

TRBJ2-3 | TRBD2 | TRBV18 | NA | TGTGCCAGCTCACCACCGGGGAGCGGGGGGGCCGGAGATACGCAGTATTTT | CASSPPGSGGAGDTQYF
TRBJ2-1 | TRBD2 | TRBV4-2 | NA | TGTGCCAGCAGCCAAGAGTTAGCGGGGGGTATTGATGAGCAGTTCTTC | CASSQELAGGIDEQFF
TRBJ1-2 | NA | TRBV29-1 | few | TGCAGCGTTGAGGGCGCGGGGCATGGCTACACCTTC | CSVEGAGHGYTF
TRBJ1-2 | NA | TRBV6-6 | NA | TGTGCCAGCAGTTACTGGGGGAGTGGCTACACCTTC | CASSYWGSGYTF
TRBJ2-7 | NA | TRBV5-1 | once | TGCGCCAGCAGCTGGGACACGAGCTCCTACGAGCAGTACTTC | CASSWDTSSYEQYF
TRBJ2-3 | TRBD2 | TRBV13 | NA | TGTGCCAGCAGCTTAATCGAGTTGGTAGCGGGGGGCACAGATACGCAGTATTTT | CASSLIELVAGGTDTQYF
TRBJ1-1 | TRBD1 | TRBV5-1 | NA | TGCGCCAGCAGCCCACGGACAGGGGGATGGGCTTTCTTT | CASSPRTGGWAFF
TRBJ1-5 | NA | TRBV19 | NA | TGTGCCAGTAGTAAACAGGAGTTCAATCAGCCCCAGCATTTT | CASSKQEFNQPQHF
TRBJ1-4 | NA | TRBV5-1 | NA | TGCGCCAGCAGCTTGGGACTGTCAACTAATGAAAAACTGTTTTTT | CASSLGLSTNEKLFF
TRBJ2-5 | TRBD1 | TRBV29-1 | NA | TGCAGCGGGGGGGACAGGAGGGAAGAGACCCAGTACTTC | CSGGDRREETQYF
TRBJ2-2 | NA | TRBV7-2 | once | TGTGCCAGCAGCTTATTTGGGGCCGGGGAGCTGTTTTTT | CASSLFGAGELFF
TRBJ1-2 | NA | TRBV10-3 | once | TGTGCCATCAGTGAGTCGGCAGGGTATAACTATGGCTACACCTTC | CAISESAGYNYGYTF
TRBJ1-5 | NA | TRBV9 | once | TGTGCCAGCAGCATAGGACACAATAGCAATCAGCCCCAGCATTTT | CASSIGHNSNQPQHF